This passage covers 26 T cell receptor beta chains from one sample sequenced in a study of beta chain features in type 1 diabetes. Reverse transcription of all isolated RNA meant that expressed TCRB transcripts were sequenced. Some clones are missing from TCRdb's copy, which holds only in-frame ones; the method was immunoSEQ multiplex PCR. The table includes about 300,000 clones, around 7.3% detected once. Sequencing was done on a sample of central memory CD4+ T cells from blood. These TCRs come from a woman aged 18-35 years in good health.

This clone was counted between two and nine times. The gene calls are TRBV5-1 and TRBJ1-6; maybe TRBD1 (5 bases). Trimming took 4 bases from V and 7 from J, leaving 21 bases between them. The CDR3 runs to 17 residues. Germline lookup yields CDR1 SGHRS and CDR2 YFSETQ. CDR3 sequence reads: CASSPRMQGSSNSPLHF. Written as DNA, the CDR3 is TGCGCCAGCAGCCCCCGAATGCAGGGCTCGAGCAATTCACCCCTCCACTTT. The variable domain in full, with the rest retrieved from reference TRBV5-1 and TRBJ1-6, is KAGVTQTPRYLIKTRGQQVTLSCSPISGHRSVSWYQQTPGQGLQFLFEYFSETQRNKGNFPGRFSGRQFSNSRSEMNVSTLELGDSALYLCASSPRMQGSSNSPLHFGNGTRLTVT.

The chain employs TRBV7-2 and TRBJ2-5, with D maybe TRBD2 (6 bases). Judging by the DNA end, TRBJ2-7 fits better; the J call may be wrong. The CDR3 spans 16 residues. CDR1 and CDR2 from the germline V gene are SGHTA and FQGNSA. CDR3 sequence: CASSRYGAGTSYEQYF. The DNA of the CDR3 is TGTGCCAGCAGCCGGTATGGGGCGGGAACCTCCTACGAGCAGTACTTC.

A few counts support this clone. The rearrangement links TRBV5-1 to TRBJ2-2; D is uncertain. CDR1 SGHRS and CDR2 YFSETQ come from the germline V gene. The V end lost 2 bases, the J end lost 0 bases, and 8 bases lay between the germline ends. The length of the CDR3 is 15 residues. DNA of the CDR3: TGCGCCAGCAGCTTTCACTCTGCGAACACCGGGGAGCTGTTTTTT. It translates to CASSFHSANTGELFF.

This clone turned up a few times. J is TRBJ2-6 and V is TRBV2; D is uncertain. Germline assignment: CDR1 SNHLY and CDR2 FYNNEI. This CDR3 comprises 14 residues. Deletions cut 4 bases from V and 0 bases from J, with 4 bases between. The CDR3 here is CASSVDSGANVLTF. In nucleotides, the CDR3 is TGTGCCAGCAGTGTAGACTCTGGGGCCAACGTCCTGACTTTC.

This clone was counted between two and nine times. This rearrangement joins TRBV6-6 to TRBJ2-5, with D hard to call. The V gene's germline CDR1 is MNHNY and CDR2 SVGAGI (reference sequence). CDR3 length: 14 residues. With 6 bases removed from V and 1 base from J, the gap between germline ends came to 12 bases. The CDR3 coding sequence is TGTGCCAGCAGGAACAACGCAGGCCAAGAGACCCAGTACTTC. Protein: CASRNNAGQETQYF.

V is TRBV28 and J is TRBJ1-4; TRBD1 matches 7 bases. The germline V gene encodes CDR1 MDHEN and CDR2 SYDVKM. With 6 bases clipped from V and 5 bases from J, the junction kept 15 bases outside the gene matches. The CDR3 totals 17 residues. Written as DNA, the CDR3 is TGTGCCAGCAGGTCACCCATTACCGGGACAGAGAATGAAAAACTGTTTTTT. It codes for CASRSPITGTENEKLFF.

A few counts support this clone. The J gene is TRBJ2-7, the V gene TRBV7-8; 8 positions agree with TRBD1. CDR3 size: 14 residues. The germline CDR1 and CDR2 sequences are SGHVS and FQNEAQ. With 5 bases clipped from V and 7 bases from J, the junction kept 10 bases outside the gene matches. CDR3 nucleotides: TGTGCCAGCAGCGCCAGACAGGGGTGGGCTGAGCAGTACTTC. This encodes CASSARQGWAEQYF.

This chain uses TRBV18 with TRBJ2-7; the D is unclear. Trimming stripped 0 bases from V and 4 bases from J, with 7 bases between. The germline V gene encodes CDR1 KGHSH and CDR2 LQKENI. The CDR3 has 13 amino acids. The CDR3 DNA reads TGTGCCAGCTCACCACCCTCCGGATACGAGCAGTACGTC. This codes for CASSPPSGYEQYV.

This clone was observed at least ten times. V is TRBV5-1 and J is TRBJ2-5, with TRBD2 matching over 11 bases. CDR1 is SGHRS and CDR2 is YFSETQ in the germline V gene. V lost 7 bases, J lost 5 bases, and 10 bases stayed unmatched. CDR3 length: 15 residues. CDR3 residues: CASGPSSGRLETQYF. CDR3 coding DNA: TGCGCCAGCGGACCTTCTAGCGGGAGGCTTGAGACCCAGTACTTC. Combining the CDR3 with reference TRBV5-1 and TRBJ2-5 gives the whole variable domain KAGVTQTPRYLIKTRGQQVTLSCSPISGHRSVSWYQQTPGQGLQFLFEYFSETQRNKGNFPGRFSGRQFSNSRSEMNVSTLELGDSALYLCASGPSSGRLETQYFGPGTRLLVL.

This rearrangement joins TRBV6-6 to TRBJ1-5; 8 bases agree with TRBD1. The CDR3 spans 14 residues. The V gene end was trimmed by 5 bases and the J gene end by 4 bases; junction bases not matched to a gene: 4. Germline V gives CDR1 MNHNY, CDR2 SVGAGI (reference sequence). The CDR3 spells CASSDRQGNQPQHF. DNA of the CDR3: TGTGCCAGCAGTGACCGACAGGGGAATCAGCCCCAGCATTTT.

This clone occurred many times. V usage is TRBV18 and J usage is TRBJ2-5; D is possibly TRBD1 (5 bases). The CDR3 spans 16 residues. Trimming stripped 0 bases from V and 4 bases from J, with 15 bases between. The germline V gene encodes CDR1 KGHSH and CDR2 LQKENI. This CDR3 is CASSPPSGFMGETQYF. The CDR3 bases are TGTGCCAGCTCACCACCTTCAGGGTTTATGGGAGAGACCCAGTACTTC. Complete variable domain (other parts from reference TRBV18 and TRBJ2-5): NAGVMQNPRHLVRRRGQEARLRCSPMKGHSHVYWYRQLPEEGLKFMVYLQKENIIDESGMPKERFSAEFPKEGPSILRIQQVVRGDSAAYFCASSPPSGFMGETQYFGPGTRLLVL.

This clone showed up just a few times. This chain joins TRBV29-1 and TRBJ1-2; possible D gene TRBD1, 5 bases. Germline V gene sequence: CDR1 SQVTM, CDR2 ANQGSEA. Trimming removed 2 bases from V and 7 bases from J, with 11 bases in between. This CDR3 comprises 12 residues. The CDR3 reads CSVETGTGGYTF. CDR3 nucleotides: TGCAGCGTTGAAACCGGGACGGGTGGCTACACCTTC.

The table lists this clone with a few counts. The chain carries TRBV28 and TRBJ1-5; 12 positions agree with TRBD1. The germline gives CDR1 MDHEN, CDR2 SYDVKM. This CDR3 region has 16 residues. Trimming took 6 bases from V and 2 from J; bases not matched to a gene: 5. The CDR3 DNA is TGTGCCAGCAGGACGGGGACAGGGGGCCGCAATCAGCCCCAGCATTTT. Translated: CASRTGTGGRNQPQHF. Full variable domain (remainder filled in from reference TRBV28 and TRBJ1-5): DVKVTQSSRYLVKRTGEKVFLECVQDMDHENMFWYRQDPGLGLRLIYFSYDVKMKEKGDIPEGYSVSREKKERFSLILESASTNQTSMYLCASRTGTGGRNQPQHFGDGTRLSIL.

This clone was seen only a few times. V and J are TRBV7-9 and TRBJ1-1; 7 bases align to TRBD1. The CDR3 consists of 14 residues. CDR1 and CDR2 from the germline V gene are SEHNR and FQNEAQ (reference sequence). Losses at the gene ends were 3 bases for V and 4 bases for J; bases not matched to a gene: 5. CDR3: CASSLTGSSTEAFF. In nucleotides, the CDR3 is TGTGCCAGCAGCTTGACAGGGAGCTCCACTGAAGCTTTCTTT.

This clone came up a few times. The chain carries TRBV19 and TRBJ2-1, with D uncertain. Germline loops: CDR1 LNHDA, CDR2 SQIVND (reference sequence). V gave up 3 bases and J gave up 0 bases, with 9 bases separating them. The CDR3 is 15 residues long. CDR3 in DNA: TGTGCCAGTAGTATGATCGGAAGCTCCTACAATGAGCAGTTCTTC. Translated: CASSMIGSSYNEQFF.

The chain employs TRBV9 and TRBJ2-1, with 10 bases aligning to TRBD2. Germline CDR1 SGDLS, CDR2 YYNGEE. The CDR3 consists of 17 residues. Trimming took 2 bases from V and 5 from J; bases not matched to a gene: 10. Written as DNA, the CDR3 is TGTGCCAGCAGCGTCGCTCTTTTAGCGGGAGGCGACAATGAGCAGTTCTTC. Its protein product is CASSVALLAGGDNEQFF.

The chain recombines TRBV7-2 with TRBJ2-3; D ambiguous. CDR1 and CDR2 (germline): SGHTA, FQGNSA. Trimming left V 6 bases short and J 6 bases short, with 10 bases between. The CDR3 sequence is 12 residues long. The CDR3 loop is CASRLMDDTQYF. The CDR3, as DNA: TGTGCCAGCAGACTAATGGACGATACGCAGTATTTT.

V and J are TRBV7-8 and TRBJ1-5; 7 bases match TRBD1. V lost 3 bases, J lost 2 bases, and 4 bases stayed unmatched. The CDR3 consists of 15 residues. Germline V gene lookup returns CDR1 SGHVS and CDR2 FQNEAQ. Here the CDR3 DNA reads TGTGCCAGCAGCTTGGGAGGGGGCGGCAATCAGCCCCAGCATTTT. As protein: CASSLGGGGNQPQHF.

This clone was found many times. The chain recombines TRBV10-3 with TRBJ2-5; 9 bases line up with TRBD2. With V trimmed by 4 bases and J by 1 base, 4 bases remained unmatched. The germline gives CDR1 ENHRY, CDR2 SYGVKD. CDR3 length: 15 amino acids. The CDR3 coding sequence is TGTGCCATCAGTGGAGGACTAGCGTTCCAAGAGACCCAGTACTTC. This encodes CAISGGLAFQETQYF.

The chain recombines TRBV9 with TRBJ2-1, with 8 bases aligning to TRBD1. The germline V gene encodes CDR1 SGDLS and CDR2 YYNGEE. The CDR3 runs 14 residues. V gave up 4 bases and J gave up 8 bases; unmatched junction bases: 8. CDR3 loop: CASSPGQGWDEQFF. The CDR3 bases are TGTGCCAGCAGCCCAGGACAGGGTTGGGATGAGCAGTTCTTC.

In DNA form, the CDR3 reads TGTGCCAGCAGCCAATCTGGCACCGTCTATAACTATGGCTACACCTTC. The encoded protein is CASSQSGTVYNYGYTF. J is TRBJ1-2 and V is TRBV16; D gene unclear. Germline V gene data show CDR1 as KGHSY and CDR2 as FQNENV. The germline V and J ends were trimmed by 0 bases and 1 base, with 12 bases remaining between them. This CDR3 is 16 amino acids long.

For this clone: This specimen includes other DNA sequences encoding the same CDR3. This chain joins TRBV6-5 and TRBJ2-7; TRBD1 is a possible D gene (5 bases). The V and J ends lost 2 bases and 3 bases respectively, with 5 bases between them. The CDR3 totals 12 residues. The V gene's germline CDR1 is MNHEY and CDR2 SVGAGI. The CDR3 spells CASSYTGYEQYF. CDR3 sequence (DNA): TGTGCCAGCAGTTACACAGGCTACGAGCAGTACTTC.

V gene TRBV14 combines with J gene TRBJ1-1, with 8 bases aligning to TRBD1. This CDR3 is built from 14 residues. V gave up 4 bases and J gave up 6 bases; unmatched junction bases: 7. Germline-derived CDR1 and CDR2 are SGHDN and FVKESK. This CDR3 reads CASSPTRTGSEAFF. The CDR3 DNA reads TGTGCCAGCAGCCCAACTAGGACAGGGTCTGAAGCTTTCTTT.

This chain links TRBV28 with TRBJ2-1, with 7 nucleotides matching TRBD1. This CDR3 contains 13 residues. CDR1 is MDHEN, CDR2 SYDVKM, per germline. Trimming removed 7 bases from V and 6 bases from J; junction bases left unmatched: 6. This chain's CDR3 is CASTRQGANEQFF. CDR3 DNA sequence: TGTGCCAGCACGCGACAGGGAGCCAATGAGCAGTTCTTC.

The V and J genes are TRBV27 and TRBJ2-7; 9 bases are shared with TRBD1. This CDR3 has 17 amino acids. J was trimmed by 2 bases and V by 8 bases; bases with no gene match: 16. CDR1 and CDR2 from the germline V gene are MNHEY and SMNVEV (reference sequence). In DNA, the CDR3 is TGTGCCAGCCGGCCCCTGACAGGGGGTGCCCGCGCCTACGAGCAGTACGTC. Translated, it gives CASRPLTGGARAYEQYV.

Only a few counts were recorded for this clone. V gene TRBV25-1 combines with J gene TRBJ2-2; D is possibly TRBD1 (6 bases). Germline CDR1 and CDR2: MGHDK and SYGVNS. CDR3 length equals 17 residues. V was trimmed by 0 bases and J by 3 bases, leaving 14 bases between them. Written as DNA, the CDR3 is TGTGCCAGCAGTGAATATCTCGGGACATATGACACCGGGGAGCTGTTTTTT. Protein product: CASSEYLGTYDTGELFF.